This T cell receptor (beta chain) came from a study of CD8 T cells in ankylosing spondylitis. Regarding the study as a whole: One TCR beta motif, made up of roughly 8 highly homologous variants, appeared characteristic of ankylosing spondylitis blood. Significantly higher representation of disease-linked clones was reported for matched ankylosing spondylitis synovial fluid. Peripheral blood held disease-linked clones only at relatively low frequency, and these were CD8+.

From the 5' RACE reads, TCRdb called clonotypes with MiXCR, one entry per CDR3 protein. The sample lists around 39,000 distinct CDR3 sequences; 9.5% to 12% were seen once. The CDR3 loop spans 13 amino acids. CDR1 and CDR2 (germline): MGHDK, SYGVNS. The ends were cut back, 7 bases at V and 3 bases at J, with 13 bases in the middle. At least ten counts were recorded for this clonotype. Its target is unknown. The chain uses TRBV25-1 and TRBJ2-7; no reliable D call. The origin of this receptor is a male donor with ankylosing spondylitis. The sequencing input was synovial fluid, either unsorted or a sorted T cell fraction (not recorded which). The CDR3 protein is CASTDDGNYEQYF. CDR3 sequence (DNA): TGTGCCAGCACTGATGACGGAAACTACGAGCAGTACTTC.